These T cell receptor beta chains were read from a single sample in a study of blood T cells in healthy people across ages. TCRdb called the 5' RACE reads again in MiXCR, with one record for every CDR3 protein. The table has some 900,000 distinct CDR3 sequences, around 49% seen once; the top ten hold about an eighth. Sequenced sample: blood. These receptor sequences come from a man aged 25 to 40 in good health. CDR3s include the opening cysteine and the closing phenylalanine or tryptophan. A D gene is named only where the DNA matches it firmly. Not every row has a clone size; where given, it reads once, few, many or a size class.

V	D	J	size	DNA	CDR3
TRBV3-1	TRBD1	TRBJ1-2	-	TGTGCCAGCAGCCGGGCGGGACAGGGCAACTATGGCTACACCTTC	CASSRAGQGNYGYTF
TRBV27	-	TRBJ2-1	few	TGTGCCAGCAGTTCGGGCGAAAGCTCCTACAATGAGCAGTTCTTC	CASSSGESSYNEQFF
TRBV6-5	TRBD1	TRBJ2-3	-	TGTGCCAGCAGCGAGACAGGGGGGGGACCAGGAGATACGCAGTATTTT	CASSETGGGPGDTQYF
TRBV4-2	TRBD1	TRBJ1-2	-	TGTGCCAGCAGCCAACTGCGGGGGGAGGGGGCGCATCAGTTCTATGGCTACACCTTC	CASSQLRGEGAHQFYGYTF
TRBV4-1	TRBD1	TRBJ1-2	few	TGCGCCAGCAGCCAAGATTGGCAGGGGGCTGGAGGCTACACCTTC	CASSQDWQGAGGYTF
TRBV10-3	TRBD2	TRBJ2-7	-	TGTGCCATCAGTGAGGGACTAGCGGGACCCTACGAGCAGTACTTC	CAISEGLAGPYEQYF
TRBV7-9	TRBD2	TRBJ2-3	-	TGTGCCAGCAGCTCCCCCTCGCTTAGCGGGACGACAACTAGCACAGATACGCAGTATTTT	CASSSPSLSGTTTSTDTQYF
TRBV7-2	TRBD2	TRBJ2-5	few	TGTGCCAGCAGCTTATTACTAGCGGGGGTAGTAGAGACCCAGTACTTC	CASSLLLAGVVETQYF
TRBV4-3	TRBD2	TRBJ2-1	-	TGCGCCAGCAGCCAAGAAAGGGCGGGGGCCTACAATGAGCAGTTCTTC	CASSQERAGAYNEQFF
TRBV7-8	-	TRBJ1-1	-	TGTGCCAGCAGCCCCGCGGGGCTAGGCCACCCCAACACTGAAGCTTTCTTT	CASSPAGLGHPNTEAFF
TRBV7-3	TRBD1	TRBJ2-1	-	TGTGCCAGCAGCTTAATGGGTCGGGGGACAGGATACAATGAGCAGTTCTTC	CASSLMGRGTGYNEQFF
TRBV9	-	TRBJ2-1	-	TGTGCCAGCAGCGTCCAGTCGGGGGGCCAGAATGAGCAGTTCTTC	CASSVQSGGQNEQFF
TRBV7-9	-	TRBJ1-1	few	TGTGCCAGCAGCTCAGGCCTGACTGAAGCTTTCTTT	CASSSGLTEAFF
TRBV4-1	TRBD2	TRBJ2-5	-	TGCGCCAGCAGCCAAGAAGGGCGACTAGCGGCAGAAGAGACCCAGTACTTC	CASSQEGRLAAEETQYF
TRBV5-5	-	TRBJ1-2	-	TGTGCCAGCAGCTTGGTGATGTTAGCAATGGACGGGGAGGGCTATGGCTACACCTTC	CASSLVMLAMDGEGYGYTF
TRBV7-2	TRBD2	TRBJ2-7	-	TGTGCCAGCAGCTCCTTCCCCCGCGGGGGGAGCTCCTACGAGCAGTACTTC	CASSSFPRGGSSYEQYF
TRBV12-3/TRBV12-4	TRBD2	TRBJ2-1	once	TGTGCCAGCAGTTTAATAGCGGGGCTGAGCGGGGGGGCCTCCTACAATGAGCAGTTCTTC	CASSLIAGLSGGASYNEQFF
TRBV20-1	-	TRBJ2-1	-	TGCAGTGCTAGAGGGTGGGGCAATGAGCAGTTCTTC	CSARGWGNEQFF
TRBV29-1	-	TRBJ1-2	-	TGCTCAAACAGGGTCATGAATGGCTACACCTTC	CSNRVMNGYTF
TRBV4-1	TRBD1	TRBJ2-7	-	TGCGCCAGCAGCCAATTTCCAGGACAGGGGGCGGCCGAGCAGTACTTC	CASSQFPGQGAAEQYF
TRBV6-5	-	TRBJ2-1	-	TGTGCCAGCAGGCCGCAGGGGGGCAATGAGCAGTTCTTC	CASRPQGGNEQFF
TRBV28	-	TRBJ2-5	-	TGTGCCAGCAGTCTCCAATACGAAGGAGAGACCCAGTACTTC	CASSLQYEGETQYF
TRBV2	-	TRBJ2-7	-	TGTGCCAGCACGGGGCGGATGAGCTCCTACGAGCAGTACTTC	CASTGRMSSYEQYF
TRBV4-2	-	TRBJ1-2	-	TGTGCCAGCAGCCAAGCACCAGGTCGGACCTACACCTTC	CASSQAPGRTYTF
TRBV5-4	-	TRBJ2-7	-	TGTGCCAGCAGCCCTGGAGGCGTCAGCACCTACGAGCAGTACTTC	CASSPGGVSTYEQYF
TRBV7-8	TRBD1	TRBJ2-7	-	TGTGCCAGCAGCTCCGTGGTAGGACAGGGGGTACGGGAGCAGTACTTC	CASSSVVGQGVREQYF
TRBV21-1	-	TRBJ2-4	-	TGTGCCAGCAGCAAAGAAGGGGTGGGGGGGTCTGACATTCAGTACTTC	CASSKEGVGGSDIQYF
TRBV20-1	-	TRBJ1-2	-	TGCAGTGCTAGTAGGGCAGGAGAAAGGGGCTACACCTTC	CSASRAGERGYTF
TRBV5-1	TRBD1	TRBJ2-5	once	TGCGCCAGCAGCTTGCAGGGACAGGGTGCAAACAATGAGCAGTACTTC	CASSLQGQGANNEQYF
TRBV4-1	TRBD2	TRBJ2-3	-	TGCGCCAGCAGCCAAGTCCGACTAGCGGGGGGGGATGGTAGCACAGATACGCAGTATTTT	CASSQVRLAGGDGSTDTQYF
TRBV6-5	TRBD1	TRBJ1-1	few	TGTGCCAGCAGTTACCACGACAGGGCCAGCGAAGCTTTCTTT	CASSYHDRASEAFF
TRBV5-1	-	TRBJ2-7	-	TGCGCCAGCAGCTTTGGTAGTAAGCAAATCGACGAGCAGTACTTC	CASSFGSKQIDEQYF
TRBV29-1	TRBD1	TRBJ2-7	-	TGCAGCGTTCGGGCAGGGGGATCCTACGAGCAGTACTTC	CSVRAGGSYEQYF